The following is a T cell receptor beta chain sequence with its context. Antigen: not known. These data originate in a study of cytomegalovirus exposure and HLA in healthy donors. Study conclusions and caveats: It was reported in a later analysis that an Asian-associated ancestry cluster showed fewer N-insertions than the 666-donor mean. Association of a missense DCLRE1C variant with TCR beta V- and J-gene trimming was reported in a later analysis.

PCR amplification relied on 60 Vbeta primers (plus 13 Jbeta primers). Clones were read by immunoSEQ multiplex PCR, and TCRdb kept only the in-frame ones, dropping some. The sample yields approximately 150,000 clones, roughly 80% seen once. Trimming took 1 base from V and 3 from J; bases not matched to a gene: 1. The germline CDR1 and CDR2 sequences are SGHTA and FQGNSA. There are 15 residues in the CDR3. The sequence was collected from a man aged 25-45 years in good health and CMV-seronegative. The V gene is TRBV7-2, the J gene TRBJ1-5; 9 bases are a match to TRBD1. The sequenced sample was PBMCs. The CDR3 bases are TGTGCCAGCAGCTTAGGGGACAGGGACAATCAGCCCCAGCATTTT. Translating gives CASSLGDRDNQPQHF.